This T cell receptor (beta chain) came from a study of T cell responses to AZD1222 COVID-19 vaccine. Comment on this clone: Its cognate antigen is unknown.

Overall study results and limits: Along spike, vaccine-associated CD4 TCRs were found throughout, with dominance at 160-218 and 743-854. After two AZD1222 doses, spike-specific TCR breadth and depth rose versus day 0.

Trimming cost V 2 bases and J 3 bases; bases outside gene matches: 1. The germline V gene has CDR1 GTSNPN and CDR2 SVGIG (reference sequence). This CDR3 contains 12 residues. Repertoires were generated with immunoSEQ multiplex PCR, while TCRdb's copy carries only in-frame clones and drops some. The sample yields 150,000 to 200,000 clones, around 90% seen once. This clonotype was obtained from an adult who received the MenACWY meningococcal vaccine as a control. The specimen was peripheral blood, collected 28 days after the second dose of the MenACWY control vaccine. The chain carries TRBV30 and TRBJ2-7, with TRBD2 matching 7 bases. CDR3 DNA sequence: TGTGCCTGGAGTAGCGGGAACTACGAGCAGTACTTC. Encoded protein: CAWSSGNYEQYF.